This T cell receptor (beta chain) derives from a study of follicular helper T cells after annual influenza vaccination. As for time point: 2015-2016 season, 7 days after influenza vaccination. Germline loops: CDR1 SGHAT, CDR2 FQNNGV. The length of the CDR3 is 14 residues. V lost 4 bases to trimming and J lost 2 bases, with 9 bases between them. The table came from immunoSEQ multiplex PCR; TCRdb's copy has only in-frame clones and leaves some out. The sample contains roughly 7,000 clones, around four fifths of which appear only once. The sample consisted of CXCR5- memory CD4+ T cells sorted from blood, taken 7 days after influenza vaccination. The receptor was isolated from an adult who received the influenza vaccine. The chain links TRBV11-2 to TRBJ2-1; D possibly corresponds to TRBD1 (5 bases). The CDR3 nucleotides read TGTGCCAGCAGCTCACAGGCTCCCTACAATGAGCAGTTCTTC. This encodes CASSSQAPYNEQFF.